The 23 T cell receptor beta chains below come from one sample, sequenced in a study of blood T cell repertoires in COVID-19. Sequencing was performed with immunoSEQ multiplex PCR; in TCRdb, only in-frame clones are kept and a portion is missing. The table has 85,000 to 130,000 clones, approximately 84% seen once; the top ten hold 11% to 15%. Sequencing used peripheral blood. All receptors come from a woman aged 55-70 years with acute or convalescent COVID-19.

This chain connects TRBV2 to TRBJ2-7; 8 bases are shared with TRBD2. CDR1 is SNHLY, CDR2 FYNNEI, per germline. V lost 8 bases and J lost 3; bases outside the gene matches: 6. This CDR3 has 13 amino acids. CDR3 in amino acids: CASALTSGYEQYF. DNA for the CDR3: TGTGCCAGCGCCTTAACTAGCGGCTACGAGCAGTACTTC.

The genes are TRBV28 and TRBJ1-2; 8 bases are a match to TRBD1. The CDR3 covers 14 residues. V lost 5 bases, J lost 5 bases, and 7 bases stayed unmatched. Germline V lookup: CDR1 MDHEN, CDR2 SYDVKM. CDR3 nucleotide sequence: TGTGCCAGCAGTGGACAGGGCATTTATTATGGCTACACCTTC. Translated, it gives CASSGQGIYYGYTF.

The sample holds many counts of this clone. The V call is TRBV20-1, the J call TRBJ1-4, with D possibly being TRBD1 (5 bases). The CDR3 has 11 residues. CDR1 and CDR2 from the germline V gene are DFQATT and SNEGSKA (reference sequence). V lost 4 bases to trimming and J lost 8 bases, with 8 bases between them. CDR3 sequence: CSATQGEKLFF. Here the CDR3 DNA reads TGCAGTGCTACCCAGGGCGAAAAACTGTTTTTT.

The chain combines TRBV9 with TRBJ2-1; TRBD2 matches at 14 bases. The CDR3 sequence is 17 residues long. CDR1 and CDR2 from the germline V gene are SGDLS and YYNGEE. With V trimmed by 0 bases and J by 5 bases, 4 bases remained unmatched. The CDR3 bases are TGTGCCAGCAGCGTAGCTGTGACTAGCGGGAGGGACAATGAGCAGTTCTTC. Translating it yields CASSVAVTSGRDNEQFF. Full variable domain (remainder filled in from reference TRBV9 and TRBJ2-1): DSGVTQTPKHLITATGQRVTLRCSPRSGDLSVYWYQQSLDQGLQFLIQYYNGEERAKGNILERFSAQQFPDLHSELNLSSLELGDSALYFCASSVAVTSGRDNEQFFGPGTRLTVL.

The chain couples TRBV5-5 to TRBJ2-1, with a weak D call TRBD1 (5 bases). Germline V lookup: CDR1 SGHKS, CDR2 YYEKEE (reference sequence). With 0 bases removed from V and 4 bases from J, the gap between germline ends came to 11 bases. This CDR3 comprises 15 residues. CDR3 amino acids: CASSLDRRTYNEQFF. The CDR3 DNA is TGTGCCAGCAGCTTGGACAGGCGAACTTACAATGAGCAGTTCTTC.

The chain links TRBV9 to TRBJ1-2; 9 nucleotides align to TRBD1. Trimming took 0 bases from V and 8 from J; bases not matched to a gene: 14. This CDR3 contains 17 residues. The V gene's germline CDR1 is SGDLS and CDR2 YYNGEE. The CDR3 sequence is CASSVAFGYRGRDGYTF. The CDR3 DNA is TGTGCCAGCAGCGTAGCGTTCGGTTACAGGGGGCGCGACGGCTACACCTTC.

This rearrangement joins TRBV2 to TRBJ2-5; no clear D gene. Per the germline V gene, CDR1 is SNHLY and CDR2 is FYNNEI. Trimming shortened V by 4 bases and J by 1 base, and 7 bases separated the two germline ends. The CDR3 has 13 amino acids. The CDR3 coding sequence is TGTGCCAGCAGTGGTACAGTCCAAGAGACCCAGTACTTC. It yields the protein CASSGTVQETQYF.

The V and J genes are TRBV6-5 and TRBJ1-5, with TRBD1 matching 8 bases. This CDR3 spans 13 amino acids. V shed 6 bases, J shed 6 bases, and the junction held 4 bases outside the gene matches. Germline CDR1 is MNHEY and CDR2 is SVGAGI. The CDR3 DNA sequence: TGTGCCAGCAGCCAGGGGGCGGGTCAGCCCCAGCATTTT. Encoded protein: CASSQGAGQPQHF.

V is TRBV6-5 and J is TRBJ2-1, with TRBD1 matching over 7 bases. The germline V gene has CDR1 MNHEY and CDR2 SVGAGI. V gave up 6 bases and J gave up 5 bases; unmatched junction bases: 4. The CDR3 is made up of 13 amino acids. CDR3 DNA: TGTGCCAGCAGACAGGGGCTAAACAATGAGCAGTTCTTC. Its protein is CASRQGLNNEQFF.

This sequence joins TRBV7-2 and TRBJ1-2, with unresolved D. The V gene's germline CDR1 is SGHTA and CDR2 FQGNSA. V was shortened by 2 bases and J by 5 bases, with 18 bases between the two germline ends. The CDR3 contains 16 residues. The CDR3 protein is CASSLTAQAGSYGYTF. CDR3 bases: TGTGCCAGCAGCTTAACGGCGCAGGCAGGATCGTATGGCTACACCTTC.

This clone was detected a few times. The V gene is TRBV6-5, the J gene TRBJ1-6; perhaps TRBD1 as D (6 bases). Deletions cut 5 bases from V and 9 bases from J, with 17 bases between. The CDR3 is 15 residues long. Per the germline V gene, CDR1 is MNHEY and CDR2 is SVGAGI. In DNA form, the CDR3 reads TGTGCCAGCAGTATAACAGGGCGAAGCAGTTCACCCCTCCACTTT. It codes for CASSITGRSSSPLHF.

The J gene is TRBJ2-3, the V gene TRBV6-1, with 9 nucleotides matching TRBD2. The CDR3 spans 16 residues. Germline CDR1 is MNHNS and CDR2 is SASEGT. Trimming cost V 0 bases and J 4 bases; bases outside gene matches: 5. The CDR3 region has the DNA TGTGCCAGCAGTGAAGCGGGCGGGAGGGCCCCAGATACGCAGTATTTT. This codes for CASSEAGGRAPDTQYF.

The chain combines TRBV7-2 with TRBJ1-1; no clear D. Between the trimmed V and J ends, which lost 5 bases and 0 bases, there was a span of 16 bases. This CDR3 is built from 16 residues. Germline lookup yields CDR1 SGHTA and CDR2 FQGNSA. The CDR3 coding sequence is TGTGCCAGCAGCCCCCGACAAGTAAACATGAACACTGAAGCTTTCTTT. Its translation is CASSPRQVNMNTEAFF.

This rearrangement joins TRBV2 to TRBJ2-4; 10 bases line up with TRBD2. The ends lost 6 bases at V and 4 bases at J; junction bases unmatched: 6. This CDR3 spans 15 amino acids. Germline-derived CDR1 and CDR2 are SNHLY and FYNNEI. CDR3 in amino acids: CASSESSGGKNIQYF. The CDR3 nucleotides read TGTGCCAGCAGCGAATCTAGCGGGGGAAAAAACATTCAGTACTTC.

This clone has a handful of counts. The sample holds other DNA sequences that translate to the same CDR3. The V call is TRBV7-2, the J call TRBJ1-3; D gene uncertain. The CDR3 has 15 amino acids. Germline V CDR1 and CDR2: SGHTA, FQGNSA. Deletions cut 5 bases from V and 4 bases from J, with 15 bases between. The CDR3 loop reads CASSPDSRTGNTIYF. The CDR3 DNA sequence: TGTGCCAGCAGCCCAGACTCGAGAACAGGAAACACCATATATTTT.

V is TRBV2 and J is TRBJ2-7; TRBD1 aligns across 9 bases. Trimming at V came to 1 base and at J to 6 bases, leaving 4 bases not matched to a gene. The CDR3 has 14 residues. Germline-derived CDR1 and CDR2 are SNHLY and FYNNEI. For the CDR3, the DNA is TGTGCCAGCAGTGAAGGGACAGGGGAAATCGAGCAGTACTTC. Translation gives CASSEGTGEIEQYF. The full variable domain, with the rest looked up from reference TRBV2 and TRBJ2-7, is EPEVTQTPSHQVTQMGQEVILRCVPISNHLYFYWYRQILGQKVEFLVSFYNNEISEKSEIFDDQFSVERPDGSNFTLKIRSTKLEDSAMYFCASSEGTGEIEQYFGPGTRLTVT.

The rearrangement joins TRBV18 to TRBJ2-7; TRBD1 matches at 7 bases. The CDR3 has 13 amino acids. V dropped 3 bases and J dropped 4; count of bases not matched to a gene: 3. CDR1 is KGHSH and CDR2 is LQKENI in the germline V gene. For the CDR3, the DNA is TGTGCCAGCTCACCGGGACAGAATTACGAGCAGTACTTC. This sequence encodes CASSPGQNYEQYF.

The chain joins TRBV5-1 to TRBJ2-4; a possible D gene is TRBD1 (7 bases). CDR1 SGHRS and CDR2 YFSETQ come from the germline V gene. The CDR3 runs 16 residues. The ends were cut back, 3 bases at V and 0 bases at J, with 13 bases in the middle. The CDR3 sequence: CASSSRQGGAKNIQYF. The CDR3 region has the DNA TGCGCCAGCAGCTCCCGACAGGGAGGAGCCAAAAACATTCAGTACTTC.

The chain couples TRBV28 to TRBJ2-5, with 7 bases matching TRBD1. The junction had 6 bases not matched to a gene; V was cut back by 6 bases and J by 2 bases. The V gene's germline CDR1 is MDHEN and CDR2 SYDVKM. This CDR3 region has 14 residues. The CDR3 DNA reads TGTGCCAGCAGCCTACCGGGACAGCAAGAGACCCAGTACTTC. It codes for CASSLPGQQETQYF.

The CDR3 is CASSLGTGNSNQPQHF. The CDR3 DNA reads as TGTGCCAGCAGCTTAGGGACAGGGAATAGCAATCAGCCCCAGCATTTT. This chain connects TRBV7-9 to TRBJ1-5, with 8 bases fitting TRBD1. The CDR3 loop spans 16 amino acids. CDR1 is SEHNR and CDR2 is FQNEAQ in the germline V gene (reference sequence). V shed 1 base and J 0 bases; nucleotides not matched to a gene: 2.

This chain uses TRBV11-3 with TRBJ2-4, with 7 bases matching TRBD2. V shed 3 bases and J 9 bases; nucleotides not matched to a gene: 5. The CDR3 has 13 amino acids. Germline CDR1 reads SGHNT; CDR2 reads YENEEA. The CDR3 nucleotides read TGTGCCAGCAGCTTGGGGGGGGACGGCATTCAGTACTTC. This encodes CASSLGGDGIQYF. Full variable domain (outside the CDR3, taken from reference TRBV11-3 and TRBJ2-4): EAGVVQSPRYKIIEKKQPVAFWCNPISGHNTLYWYLQNLGQGPELLIRYENEEAVDDSQLPKDRFSAERLKGVDSTLKIQPAELGDSAVYLCASSLGGDGIQYFGAGTRLSVL.

This chain links TRBV2 with TRBJ1-4; D is ambiguous. Germline V gives CDR1 SNHLY, CDR2 FYNNEI. The V and J ends lost 3 bases and 6 bases respectively, with 5 bases between them. This CDR3 comprises 12 residues. Here the CDR3 DNA reads TGTGCCAGCAGTGATCGGGATGAAAAACTGTTTTTT. It is translated as CASSDRDEKLFF.

The chain couples TRBV25-1 to TRBJ2-7, with D maybe TRBD2 (6 bases). Trimming pared 2 bases from V and 1 base from J, leaving 15 bases between. The CDR3 is 16 amino acids. Germline V gene lookup returns CDR1 MGHDK and CDR2 SYGVNS. CDR3 sequence: CASSEAGAGRSYEQYF. CDR3 in DNA: TGTGCCAGCAGTGAAGCTGGCGCGGGGAGGTCCTACGAGCAGTACTTC.